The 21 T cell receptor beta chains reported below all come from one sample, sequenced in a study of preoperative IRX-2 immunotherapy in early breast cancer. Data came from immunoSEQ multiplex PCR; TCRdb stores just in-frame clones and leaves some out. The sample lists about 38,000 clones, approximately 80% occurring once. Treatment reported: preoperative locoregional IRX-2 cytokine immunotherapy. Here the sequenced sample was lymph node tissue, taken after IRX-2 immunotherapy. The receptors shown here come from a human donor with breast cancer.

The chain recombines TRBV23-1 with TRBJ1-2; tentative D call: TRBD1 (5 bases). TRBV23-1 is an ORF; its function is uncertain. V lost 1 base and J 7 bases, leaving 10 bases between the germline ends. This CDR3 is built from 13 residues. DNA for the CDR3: TGCGCCAGCAGTCAATGGGGGACTAGTGGCTACACCTTC. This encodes CASSQWGTSGYTF.

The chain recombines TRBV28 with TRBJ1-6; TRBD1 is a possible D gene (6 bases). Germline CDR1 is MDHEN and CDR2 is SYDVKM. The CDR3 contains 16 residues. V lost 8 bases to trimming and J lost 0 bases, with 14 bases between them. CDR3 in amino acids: CASSGLDSSYNSPLHF. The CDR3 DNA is TGTGCCAGCTCTGGTCTGGACAGCTCCTATAATTCACCCCTCCACTTT.

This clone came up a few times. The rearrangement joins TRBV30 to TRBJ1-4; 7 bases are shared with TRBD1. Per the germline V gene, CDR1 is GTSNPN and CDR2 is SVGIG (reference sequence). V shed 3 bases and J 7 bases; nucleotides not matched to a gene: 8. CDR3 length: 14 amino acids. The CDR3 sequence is CAWRLTGLGEKLFF. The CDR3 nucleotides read TGTGCCTGGAGGTTGACAGGGCTAGGTGAAAAACTGTTTTTT.

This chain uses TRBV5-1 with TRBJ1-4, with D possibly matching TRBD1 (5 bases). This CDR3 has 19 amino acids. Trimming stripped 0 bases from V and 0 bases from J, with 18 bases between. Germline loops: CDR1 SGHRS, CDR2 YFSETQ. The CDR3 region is CASSLAKRGADATNEKLFF. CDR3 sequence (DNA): TGCGCCAGCAGCTTGGCCAAAAGGGGAGCAGATGCAACTAATGAAAAACTGTTTTTT.

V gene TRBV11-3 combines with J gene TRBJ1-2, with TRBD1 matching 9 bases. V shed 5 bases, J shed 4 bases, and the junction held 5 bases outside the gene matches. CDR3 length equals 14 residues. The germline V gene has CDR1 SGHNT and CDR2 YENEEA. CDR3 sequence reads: CASSRDRDIYGYTF. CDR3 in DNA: TGTGCCAGCAGCCGGGACAGGGACATCTATGGCTACACCTTC.

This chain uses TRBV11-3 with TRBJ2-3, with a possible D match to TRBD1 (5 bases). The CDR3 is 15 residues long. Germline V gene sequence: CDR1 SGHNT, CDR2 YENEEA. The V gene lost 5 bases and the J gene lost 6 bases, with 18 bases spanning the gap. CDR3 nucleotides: TGTGCCAGCAGCCCAGAAATAGGGGCGCGGGATACGCAGTATTTT. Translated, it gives CASSPEIGARDTQYF.

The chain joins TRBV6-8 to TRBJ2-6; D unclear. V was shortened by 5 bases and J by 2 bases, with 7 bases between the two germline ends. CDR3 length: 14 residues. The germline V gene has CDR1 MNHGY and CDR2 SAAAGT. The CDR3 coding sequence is TGTGCCAGCAGTGTCAGAACTGGGGCCAACGTCCTGACTTTC. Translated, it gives CASSVRTGANVLTF.

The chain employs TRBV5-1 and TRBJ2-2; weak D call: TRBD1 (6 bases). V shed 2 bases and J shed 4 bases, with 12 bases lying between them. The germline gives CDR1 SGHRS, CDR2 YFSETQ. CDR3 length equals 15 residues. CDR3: CASSFDRPGTGELFF. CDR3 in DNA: TGCGCCAGCAGCTTTGACAGGCCGGGCACCGGGGAGCTGTTTTTT.

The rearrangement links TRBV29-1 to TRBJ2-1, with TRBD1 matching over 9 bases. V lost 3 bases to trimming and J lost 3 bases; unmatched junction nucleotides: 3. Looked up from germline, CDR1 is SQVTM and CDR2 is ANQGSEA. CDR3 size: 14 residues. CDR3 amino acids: CSVEGQGFYNEQFF. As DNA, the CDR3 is TGCAGCGTTGAGGGACAGGGATTCTACAATGAGCAGTTCTTC.

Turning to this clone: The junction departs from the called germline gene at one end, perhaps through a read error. In DNA form, the CDR3 reads TGTGCTAGCAGCTTAGGCCTGGCTAACACCGGGGAGCTGTTTTTT. It codes for CASSLGLANTGELFF. The chain employs TRBV11-3 and TRBJ2-2, with no clear D. This CDR3 has 15 amino acids. Germline V gives CDR1 SGHNT, CDR2 YENEEA.

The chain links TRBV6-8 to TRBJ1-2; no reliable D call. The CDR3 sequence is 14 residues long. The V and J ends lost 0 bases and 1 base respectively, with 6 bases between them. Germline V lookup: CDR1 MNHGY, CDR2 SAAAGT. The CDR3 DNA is TGTGCCAGCAGTTACTCAGGTGATAACTATGGCTACACCTTC. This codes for CASSYSGDNYGYTF.

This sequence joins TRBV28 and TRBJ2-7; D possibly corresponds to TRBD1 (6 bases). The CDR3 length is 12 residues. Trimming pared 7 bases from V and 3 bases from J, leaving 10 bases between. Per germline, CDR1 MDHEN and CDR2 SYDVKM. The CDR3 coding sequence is TGTGCCAGCACTTCAGGGGTCTACGAGCAGTACTTC. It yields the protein CASTSGVYEQYF.

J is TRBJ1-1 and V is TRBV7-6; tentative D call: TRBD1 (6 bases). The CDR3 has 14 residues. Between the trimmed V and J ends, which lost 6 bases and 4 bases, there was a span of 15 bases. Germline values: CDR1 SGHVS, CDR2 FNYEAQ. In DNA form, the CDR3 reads TGTGCCAGCAGTACTCAACAGGGCGGCACTGAAGCTTTCTTT. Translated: CASSTQQGGTEAFF.

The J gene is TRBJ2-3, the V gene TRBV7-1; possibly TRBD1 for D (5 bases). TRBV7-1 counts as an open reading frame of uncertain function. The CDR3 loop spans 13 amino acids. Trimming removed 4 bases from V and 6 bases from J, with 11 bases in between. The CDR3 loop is CASSLGGADTQYF. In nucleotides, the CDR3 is TGTGCCAGCAGCTTAGGTGGGGCGGATACGCAGTATTTT.

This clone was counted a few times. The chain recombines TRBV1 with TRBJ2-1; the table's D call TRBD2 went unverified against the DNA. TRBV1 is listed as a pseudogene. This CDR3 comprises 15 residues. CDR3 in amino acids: CASSHSLAGRNEQFF. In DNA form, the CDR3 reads TGCGCCAGCAGCCACTCCCTAGCGGGGCGTAATGAGCAGTTCTTC.

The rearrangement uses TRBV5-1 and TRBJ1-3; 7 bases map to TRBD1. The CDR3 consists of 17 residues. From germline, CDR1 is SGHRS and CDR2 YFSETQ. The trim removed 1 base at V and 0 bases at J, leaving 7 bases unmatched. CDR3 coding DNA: TGCGCCAGCAGCTTGAGGTTTGGGACAGCCTCTGGAAACACCATATATTTT. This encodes CASSLRFGTASGNTIYF.

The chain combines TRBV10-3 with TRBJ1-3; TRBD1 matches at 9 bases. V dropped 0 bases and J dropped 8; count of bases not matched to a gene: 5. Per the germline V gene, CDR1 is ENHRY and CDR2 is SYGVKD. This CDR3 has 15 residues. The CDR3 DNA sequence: TGTGCCATCAGTGAGTCCGGACAGGGGAGGTACACCATATATTTT. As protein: CAISESGQGRYTIYF.

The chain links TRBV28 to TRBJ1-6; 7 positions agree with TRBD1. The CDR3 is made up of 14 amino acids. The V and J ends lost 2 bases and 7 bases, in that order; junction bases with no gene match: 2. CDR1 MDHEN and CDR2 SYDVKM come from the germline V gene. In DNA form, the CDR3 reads TGTGCCAGCAGTTTAGAGACAGGGAATTCACCCCTCCACTTT. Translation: CASSLETGNSPLHF.

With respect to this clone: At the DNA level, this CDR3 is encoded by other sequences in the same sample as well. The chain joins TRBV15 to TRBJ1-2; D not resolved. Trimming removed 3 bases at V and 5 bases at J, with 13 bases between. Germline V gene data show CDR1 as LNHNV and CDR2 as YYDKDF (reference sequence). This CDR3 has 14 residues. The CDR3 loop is CATSRGEGSYGYTF. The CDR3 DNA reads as TGTGCCACCAGCAGGGGTGAAGGGTCATATGGCTACACCTTC.

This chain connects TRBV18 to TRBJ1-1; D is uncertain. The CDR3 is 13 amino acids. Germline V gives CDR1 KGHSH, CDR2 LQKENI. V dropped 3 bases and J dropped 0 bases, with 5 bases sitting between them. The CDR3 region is CASSPVVNTEAFF. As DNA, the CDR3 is TGTGCCAGCTCACCGGTAGTGAACACTGAAGCTTTCTTT. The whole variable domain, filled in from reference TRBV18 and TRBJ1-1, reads NAGVMQNPRHLVRRRGQEARLRCSPMKGHSHVYWYRQLPEEGLKFMVYLQKENIIDESGMPKERFSAEFPKEGPSILRIQQVVRGDSAAYFCASSPVVNTEAFFGQGTRLTVV.

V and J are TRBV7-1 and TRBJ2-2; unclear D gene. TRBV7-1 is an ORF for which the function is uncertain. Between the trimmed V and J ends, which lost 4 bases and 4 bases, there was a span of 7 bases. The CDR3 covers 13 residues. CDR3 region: CASSFAPTGELFF. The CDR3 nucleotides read TGTGCCAGCAGCTTTGCACCCACCGGGGAGCTGTTTTTT.